This TCR beta chain stems from a study of blood T cell repertoires in COVID-19. Authors' methods: How many nucleated cells were present was estimated from reference gene primer amplification. The table came from immunoSEQ multiplex PCR; TCRdb's copy has only in-frame clones and leaves some out. V and J calls and clone size are those listed in that table; D and trimming were worked out from the DNA. The sample has some 69,000 clones, roughly nine tenths seen once. The CDR3 spans 16 residues. V lost 1 base and J lost 6; bases outside the gene matches: 7. The germline CDR1 and CDR2 sequences are SGDLS and YYNGEE.

The TCR comes from a man between 60 and 75 years old with acute or convalescent COVID-19. Sequencing was performed on peripheral blood. The chain combines TRBV9 with TRBJ1-2, with 12 nucleotides matching TRBD1. The CDR3 reads CASSVTGTGGRDGYTF. The CDR3 DNA follows: TGTGCCAGCAGCGTAACCGGGACAGGGGGCCGGGATGGCTACACCTTC.